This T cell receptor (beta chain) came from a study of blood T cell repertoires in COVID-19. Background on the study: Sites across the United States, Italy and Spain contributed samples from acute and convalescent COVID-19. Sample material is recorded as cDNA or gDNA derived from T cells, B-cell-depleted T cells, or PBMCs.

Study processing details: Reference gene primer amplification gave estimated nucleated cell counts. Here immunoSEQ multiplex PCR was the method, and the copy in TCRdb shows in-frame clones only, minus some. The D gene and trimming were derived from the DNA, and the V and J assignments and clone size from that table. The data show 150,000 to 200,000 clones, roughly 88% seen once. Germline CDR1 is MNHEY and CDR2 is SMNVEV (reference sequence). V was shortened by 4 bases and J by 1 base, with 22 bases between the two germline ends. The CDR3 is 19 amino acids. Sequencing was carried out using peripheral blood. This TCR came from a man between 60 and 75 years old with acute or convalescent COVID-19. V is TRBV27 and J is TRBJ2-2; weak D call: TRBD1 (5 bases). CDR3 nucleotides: TGTGCCAGCAGTTATCGGGCTACCCATCGACAGCAGAACACCGGGGAGCTGTTTTTT. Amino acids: CASSYRATHRQQNTGELFF.